This T cell receptor beta chain originates from a study of T-cell memory formation after mild COVID-19. Turning to the study itself: Most TCR clusters belonged to a single donor.

V lost 5 bases to trimming and J lost 2 bases, with 14 bases between them. From germline, CDR1 is MNHEY and CDR2 SMNVEV (reference sequence). The CDR3 covers 15 residues. This clonotype occurred a few times. Its target is not known. Whole-study results and caveats: Most CD4+ clones that shrank were in CM and EM, while CD8+ ones turned up in EMRA. Clones contracting over day 15 to 85 were CD4/CD8 balanced, with later expanders leaning CD4+.

With constant-segment primers, 5'RACE yielded cDNA libraries of TCR alpha and TCR beta that carried sample barcodes and UMIs. TCRdb passed the 5' RACE reads through MiXCR, listing each CDR3 protein once. This repertoire shows approximately 270,000 distinct CDR3 sequences, about 17% found once; its top ten account for more than 20%. The chain employs TRBV27 and TRBJ2-3, with a tentative D call TRBD2 (5 bases). This sequence was found in a man aged 18 to 30 who had mild COVID-19 (a few samples of this study predate the infection). Cell type and time point are not known. The specimen was PBMCs or a T cell subset sorted from them (not recorded which). In nucleotides, the CDR3 is TGTGCCAGCAGTCCTGGGGAGACCTACACAGATACGCAGTATTTT. Translated, it gives CASSPGETYTDTQYF.